This T cell receptor (beta chain) was captured in a study of shared clonotypes between healthy human individuals (dated by TCRdb to 2018 to 2021). Looking at the study overall: Three men and a couple of women, aged 18 to 49 years, made up the cohort. For each donor, CD4 naive and CD4 memory were each run on three plates, CD8 naive on two plates, and CD8 memory on one plate. To estimate repertoire size and how much clonotype sharing occurs between individuals, the study deeply sequenced the blood TCR repertoires of several healthy adults. To increase sequencing depth and limit assay-specific biases, different laboratories used diverse techniques to prepare libraries and sequence TCR repertoires. Leukapheresis yielded between about 0.94 and 10 billion PBMCs per donor.

The investigation overall reported the following: Clonotypes shared by all four sorted-subset donors showed higher generation probabilities than non-shared clonotypes. Sampling was limited to blood, and TCR repertoires in tissue likely differ from TCR repertoires in blood. Based on pairwise subsampling, the degree of clonotype sharing among donors was expected to be affected by sequencing depth. Roughly 5% of naive CD4, 3% to 3.5% of naive CD8, 2.3% of memory CD4, and more than 0.35% of memory CD8 clonotypes were shared across several donors. Naive subsets generally had larger estimated clonotype richness than memory subsets did. Incomplete sequencing was indicated by rarefaction of sorted-subset datasets, despite the large sequencing depth. The small number of donors limited the genetic and exposure-history diversity represented.

Donors were healthy HIV-negative adults with no recently reported acute infections or vaccinations. Only Caucasian adults living in Nashville, Tennessee, USA were represented among the donors. CD4+ T cells were enriched by magnetic negative selection, after which naive cells were positively selected on CD45RA and the negative fraction was taken as the memory subset. After blood collection by leukapheresis, PBMCs were isolated using Ficoll-Histopaque density gradient centrifugation and then cryopreserved in the vapor phase of liquid nitrogen. Analytical flow cytometry was used to check the purity and quantity of each magnetically sorted T cell population. Genomic DNA was isolated from each sorted fraction and quantified by UV absorbance on a Nanodrop 2000c. As to this clone: The antigen it recognizes is unknown. The record has no base qualities; no much larger clone is one base away.

Using the deep immunoSEQ assay, multiplex PCR amplified TCR CDR3 regions from genomic DNA. For each cell subset, the extracted genomic DNA was distributed evenly across all wells of several immunoSEQ 96-well plates, and each plate served as one replicate. For sorted subsets, each replicate PCR was loaded with around 200 ng genomic DNA, equivalent to 30,000 or so T cell genomes. Purified libraries were measured with a Qubit 3.0 fluorometer, size-checked on a Bioanalyzer 2100, and measured again with the KAPA Library Quantification kit. Every immunoSEQ 96-well plate was sequenced on a separate single-read 150-cycle Illumina NextSeq 550 flow cell. The original pipeline was this. The immunoSEQ output contained only junctional sequences without quality scores, so filtering could not match that applied to full-length reads. To assign V/J genes and CDR3, sequences were annotated using PyIR, a Python wrapper for IgBLAST v1.9, with IMGT germline references. Any read was removed if the V/J assignment was weak (E-value above 1e-6), the CDR3 was missing, or the read contained stop codons, out-of-frame junctions, or ambiguous translated residues. V3J clonotypes were defined by identical inferred V gene, J gene, and CDR3 amino acid sequence. The percentage overlap between two repertoires was calculated by dividing the number of shared unique clonotypes by the size of the smaller repertoire. Repertoire richness was assessed with RTK rarefaction, the Chao1 estimator, and Recon v2.1 estimates of unobserved clonotypes. OLGA was used to compute generation probabilities for all TCRbeta clonotypes that the gDNA method yielded from a few donors. As stored in TCRdb, this immuneACCESS dataset retains in-frame rearrangements with V and J assigned. A fraction of the clones does not appear; measured against another copy, unresolved V genes explain less than half of the discrepancy, and the remainder lacks a known reason. Clone size and the V and J calls come from that table; the DNA yielded D and trimming. The sample data list about 1.5 million clones, and approximately 98% of these were observed just once. The ten largest clones add up to about 0.45% of the sample.

This receptor was obtained from a man aged 25-45 years in good health. Sequencing input: naive CD4+ T cells sorted from blood. Reading the label with the study, this specimen's cell subset or site is: CD45RA+ positively selected.

The DNA sequence reads TGCGCCAGCAGCCAAGATCAGGCTAGCGGGAGAGGGGTGGGGTCGTACAATGAGCAGTTCTTC. The translation is CASSQDQASGRGVGSYNEQFF. The chain employs TRBV4-3 and TRBJ2-1; TRBD2 matches 10 bases in the middle. The CDR3 numbers 21 residues from cysteine through phenylalanine. The CDR3 DNA has 63 bases and is translated from base 1. Unmatched junction bases come to 18, with V trimmed by 0 bases and J by 4 bases. CDR1 and CDR2 are read off the germline V gene as LGHNA and YSLEER.